This T cell receptor beta chain was captured by sequencing in a study of neurological immune-mediated disorders. Time point meaning: technical triplicate 3. V gave up 8 bases and J gave up 5 bases; unmatched junction bases: 8. Germline CDR1 is MNHEY and CDR2 is SVGAGI. The CDR3 totals 13 residues. Each TCR transcript was tagged with a 10-nucleotide random UMI during 5'RACE. MiXCR, run by TCRdb on the 5' RACE reads, gives a single entry per CDR3 protein. The sample lists under 45,000 distinct CDR3 sequences, roughly 21% occurring once. Overall study findings and caveats: None of the CDR3 amino acid sequences of expanded clones recurred across subjects, suggesting private repertoires in all groups.

This clonotype has ten or more counts. The antigen is unknown. This chain links TRBV6-5 with TRBJ2-5; 7 nucleotides line up with TRBD1. Sequenced material: PBMCs. The receptor was isolated from a man aged 55 to 69 with HTLV-1-associated myelopathy (HAM/TSP). This CDR3 is CASATGKWETQYF. In DNA, the CDR3 is TGTGCCAGCGCGACAGGGAAATGGGAGACCCAGTACTTC.